A single sample is the source of the 29 T cell receptor beta chains below, sequenced in a study of CD8 T cells in Susac syndrome. RNA was extracted with the RNeasy kit, and a quantity of roughly 0.45 to 1 ug was reverse transcribed using random hexamers. TCRdb ran MiXCR on the immunoSEQ multiplex PCR reads and lists one entry per CDR3 protein. The sample shows some 180,000 distinct CDR3 sequences, over 75% of them seen only once. Sequencing was done on a sample of CD4+ T cells from PBMCs. These receptors originate from a human donor with Susac syndrome.

The V call is TRBV15, the J call TRBJ1-2; possible D gene TRBD1, 5 bases. V lost 0 bases, J lost 7 bases, and 9 bases lay in between. Per germline, CDR1 LNHNV and CDR2 YYDKDF (reference sequence). CDR3 size: 13 residues. CDR3 sequence: CATSRDGAGGYTF. CDR3 DNA sequence: TGTGCCACCAGCAGAGATGGGGCGGGTGGCTACACCTTC.

This chain uses TRBV5-6 with TRBJ1-4; no reliable D call. V lost 0 bases and J 8 bases, leaving 14 bases between the germline ends. CDR3 size: 15 residues. CDR1 is SGHDT, CDR2 YYEEEE, per germline. CDR3 protein: CASSLAAGSWEKLFF. In nucleotides, the CDR3 is TGTGCCAGCAGCTTGGCAGCAGGCAGTTGGGAAAAACTGTTTTTT. Full variable domain (remainder filled in from reference TRBV5-6 and TRBJ1-4): DAGVTQSPTHLIKTRGQQVTLRCSPKSGHDTVSWYQQALGQGPQFIFQYYEEEERQRGNFPDRFSGHQFPNYSSELNVNALLLGDSALYLCASSLAAGSWEKLFFGSGTQLSVL.

The sample holds a few counts of this clonotype. The chain uses TRBV11-2 and TRBJ2-7; D is possibly TRBD1 or TRBD2 (5 bases each). Germline V gives CDR1 SGHAT, CDR2 FQNNGV. Trimming shortened V by 0 bases and J by 6 bases, and 9 bases separated the two germline ends. The CDR3 runs 13 residues. CDR3 sequence: CASSLEAGGEQYF. In DNA, the CDR3 is TGTGCCAGCAGCTTAGAGGCTGGGGGCGAGCAGTACTTC.

This clonotype was seen more than once but under ten times. The CDR3 DNA reads TGTGCCAGTAGTGGCCGGACTAGCGGGAGAGGCGATGAGCAGTTCTTC. As protein: CASSGRTSGRGDEQFF. The rearrangement uses TRBV19 and TRBJ2-1; TRBD2 matches 13 bases. The CDR3 runs to 16 residues. V was pared by 5 bases and J by 8 bases, with 9 bases of the junction left unmatched. The germline gives CDR1 LNHDA, CDR2 SQIVND (reference sequence).

V is TRBV2 and J is TRBJ2-2; 7 nucleotides agree with TRBD1. The CDR3 consists of 15 residues. Per the germline V gene, CDR1 is SNHLY and CDR2 is FYNNEI. The junction had 6 bases not matched to a gene; V was cut back by 8 bases and J by 0 bases. CDR3 in DNA: TGTGCCAGCGGCGCAGGACAGGCGAACACCGGGGAGCTGTTTTTT. This gives the protein CASGAGQANTGELFF.

The rearrangement links TRBV10-3 to TRBJ2-5, with TRBD2 matching 14 bases. Trimming at V came to 5 bases and at J to 0 bases, leaving 2 bases not matched to a gene. CDR1 is ENHRY and CDR2 is SYGVKD in the germline V gene. This CDR3 spans 16 amino acids. DNA of the CDR3: TGTGCCATCAGTCGGACTAGCGGGGGGTACCAAGAGACCCAGTACTTC. This encodes CAISRTSGGYQETQYF.

The gene calls are TRBV9 and TRBJ2-2; no definite D call. The germline V gene encodes CDR1 SGDLS and CDR2 YYNGEE. The CDR3 spans 13 residues. Trimming shortened V by 4 bases and J by 6 bases, and 10 bases separated the two germline ends. CDR3 protein: CASSPQASGELFF. The DNA of the CDR3 is TGTGCCAGCAGCCCCCAGGCTTCCGGGGAGCTGTTTTTT.

This clonotype showed up just once. CDR3 sequence reads: CASSEALTGVEAFF. The CDR3, as DNA: TGTGCCAGCAGTGAAGCGCTAACGGGGGTTGAAGCTTTCTTT. The chain recombines TRBV6-1 with TRBJ1-1; D is possibly TRBD1 (5 bases). CDR1 and CDR2 (germline): MNHNS, SASEGT. The CDR3 length is 14 residues. V was trimmed by 0 bases and J by 7 bases, leaving 12 bases between them.

The chain combines TRBV4-1 with TRBJ1-5; the D gene is possibly TRBD1 (6 bases). The CDR3 covers 14 residues. In germline, CDR1 is MGHRA, CDR2 YSYEKL. V was pared by 2 bases and J by 9 bases, with 14 bases between. CDR3 in amino acids: CASSQLQGLLPQHF. CDR3 nucleotides: TGCGCCAGCAGCCAATTACAGGGATTACTGCCCCAGCATTTT.

This clonotype was counted once. This chain connects TRBV5-6 to TRBJ1-6; D is uncertain. Germline V gene lookup returns CDR1 SGHDT and CDR2 YYEEEE. CDR3 length: 17 amino acids. V was cut by 4 bases and J by 9 bases, with 23 bases left in between. DNA for the CDR3: TGTGCCAGCAGCCTCACCCAAAACACCGGCGCTTTTTCACCCCTCCACTTT. Protein: CASSLTQNTGAFSPLHF.

This chain connects TRBV9 to TRBJ2-5; D gene unclear. Looked up from germline, CDR1 is SGDLS and CDR2 is YYNGEE. CDR3 length: 13 residues. With 4 bases removed from V and 2 bases from J, the gap between germline ends came to 9 bases. CDR3 loop: CASSRSRQETQYF. CDR3 DNA: TGTGCCAGCAGCCGGAGTAGACAAGAGACCCAGTACTTC.

The genes are TRBV5-1 and TRBJ1-1, with TRBD1 matching 7 bases. Germline values: CDR1 SGHRS, CDR2 YFSETQ. The ends lost 5 bases at V and 4 bases at J; junction bases unmatched: 8. The CDR3 sequence is 14 residues long. The DNA of the CDR3 is TGCGCCAGCAGATACACAGGGGATTCCACTGAAGCTTTCTTT. The encoded protein is CASRYTGDSTEAFF.

This chain connects TRBV12-3 or TRBV12-4 to TRBJ1-5, with 11 bases aligning to TRBD1. V gave up 4 bases and J gave up 2 bases; unmatched junction bases: 4. This CDR3 contains 16 residues. The CDR3 DNA sequence: TGTGCCAGCAGTTACGGACAGGGGGCAGGCAATCAGCCCCAGCATTTT. Translated, it gives CASSYGQGAGNQPQHF.

The chain has TRBV15 and TRBJ2-7; unclear D gene. Between the trimmed V and J ends, which lost 3 bases and 4 bases, there was a span of 7 bases. Germline V gene data show CDR1 as LNHNV and CDR2 as YYDKDF (reference sequence). The CDR3 extends over 12 amino acids. CDR3 nucleotides: TGTGCCACCAGCAGGGACGGATACGAGCAGTACTTC. This encodes CATSRDGYEQYF. Looking up the rest from reference TRBV15 and TRBJ2-7 gives the full variable domain: DAMVIQNPRYQVTQFGKPVTLSCSQTLNHNVMYWYQQKSSQAPKLLFHYYDKDFNNEADTPDNFQSRRPNTSFCFLDIRSPGLGDTAMYLCATSRDGYEQYFGPGTRLTVT.

The gene calls are TRBV12-3 or TRBV12-4 and TRBJ2-1; 11 bases match TRBD1. The CDR3 is made up of 15 amino acids. J gave up 7 bases and V 4 bases, and 6 bases lay outside the gene matches. CDR3 coding DNA: TGTGCCAGCAGTTCACCGGGACAGGGGGTGAATGAGCAGTTCTTC. Amino acid sequence: CASSSPGQGVNEQFF.

This chain links TRBV18 with TRBJ2-2, with 7 nucleotides matching TRBD2. Germline V gives CDR1 KGHSH, CDR2 LQKENI. J gave up 1 base and V 6 bases, and 20 bases lay outside the gene matches. The CDR3 length is 20 residues. Written as DNA, the CDR3 is TGTGCCAGCTCGCAGGAACCGCTAGCGGATTACATAAAGAACACCGGGGAGCTGTTTTTT. The encoded protein is CASSQEPLADYIKNTGELFF.

The chain joins TRBV4-2 to TRBJ2-3; D may correspond to TRBD1 or TRBD2 (5 bases each). The CDR3 extends over 17 amino acids. V lost 1 base to trimming and J lost 0 bases, with 14 bases between them. The germline gives CDR1 LGHNA, CDR2 YNFKEQ. CDR3 DNA sequence: TGTGCCAGCAGCCAAGGTGGGGGACCCGATAGCACAGATACGCAGTATTTT. It yields the protein CASSQGGGPDSTDTQYF.

This chain links TRBV5-1 with TRBJ2-4; TRBD2 might be the D (5 bases). This CDR3 has 14 residues. The germline V gene has CDR1 SGHRS and CDR2 YFSETQ. V was trimmed by 3 bases and J by 6 bases, leaving 13 bases between them. In nucleotides, the CDR3 is TGCGCCAGCAGCTCGTTCCTAGCAGGAAACATTCAGTACTTC. This codes for CASSSFLAGNIQYF.

This clonotype has a single count. This rearrangement joins TRBV7-2 to TRBJ1-5, with D possibly TRBD1 on 5 matching bases. From germline, CDR1 is SGHTA and CDR2 FQGNSA. The CDR3 has 17 residues. Trimming removed 3 bases at V and 0 bases at J, with 15 bases between. The CDR3 DNA reads as TGTGCCAGCAGCTTCAATTCAGGGAGTTATAGCAATCAGCCCCAGCATTTT. This encodes CASSFNSGSYSNQPQHF.

This chain joins TRBV5-1 and TRBJ1-6; no firm D call. CDR1 and CDR2 from the germline V gene are SGHRS and YFSETQ. V shed 4 bases and J shed 7 bases, with 12 bases lying between them. This CDR3 region has 14 residues. The CDR3 coding sequence is TGCGCCAGCAGCGGCGCAGGCGGAAATTCACCCCTCCACTTT. It translates to CASSGAGGNSPLHF.

The genes are TRBV20-1 and TRBJ2-3; a weak D match, TRBD2 (5 bases). The CDR3 spans 14 residues. V lost 3 bases and J 1 base, leaving 11 bases between the germline ends. The germline V gene encodes CDR1 DFQATT and CDR2 SNEGSKA (reference sequence). CDR3 DNA sequence: TGCAGTGCTAGCTCGGGATTGGGCACAGATACGCAGTATTTT. This gives the protein CSASSGLGTDTQYF.

This clonotype was detected only a few times. This chain links TRBV3-1 with TRBJ1-2, with a tentative D call TRBD1 (6 bases). The V end lost 3 bases, the J end lost 2 bases, and 7 bases lay between the germline ends. The CDR3 contains 13 residues. The germline CDR1 and CDR2 sequences are LGHDT and YNNKEL (reference sequence). CDR3 DNA: TGTGCCAGCAGCCAGGACAGAAACTATGGCTACACCTTC. Protein product: CASSQDRNYGYTF.

This clonotype has just a few counts. This sequence joins TRBV6-5 and TRBJ2-5, with 7 bases identical to TRBD1. Germline values: CDR1 MNHEY, CDR2 SVGAGI. The V segment lost 5 bases and the J segment 5 bases; nucleotides outside the gene matches: 11. The CDR3 runs 15 residues. CDR3 region: CASSKFKGAGETQYF. DNA for the CDR3: TGTGCCAGCAGTAAATTTAAGGGGGCAGGGGAGACCCAGTACTTC.

This chain links TRBV20-1 with TRBJ1-4, with 8 bases matching TRBD1. Germline V CDR1 and CDR2: DFQATT, SNEGSKA (reference sequence). V shed 4 bases and J 4 bases; nucleotides not matched to a gene: 8. This CDR3 is built from 15 residues. This chain's CDR3 is CSATGTGANNEKLFF. The CDR3 region has the DNA TGCAGTGCTACCGGGACAGGCGCTAATAATGAAAAACTGTTTTTT.

The V and J genes are TRBV27 and TRBJ2-2, with 12 nucleotides matching TRBD1. CDR1 is MNHEY and CDR2 is SMNVEV in the germline V gene (reference sequence). With 4 bases clipped from V and 2 bases from J, the junction kept 17 bases outside the gene matches. The CDR3 is made up of 21 amino acids. CDR3 nucleotides: TGTGCCAGCAGTTCCTCCGGGACAGGGGGCTCAAACTCGCCTAACACCGGGGAGCTGTTTTTT. Residues: CASSSSGTGGSNSPNTGELFF.

This clonotype showed up just once. The chain combines TRBV20-1 with TRBJ2-7, with D hard to call. Germline loops: CDR1 DFQATT, CDR2 SNEGSKA (reference sequence). Trimming cost V 6 bases and J 3 bases, with 12 bases left between them. The CDR3 extends over 12 amino acids. CDR3 DNA: TGCAGTGCCACCACAGAGTTCTACGAGCAGTACTTC. Its translation: CSATTEFYEQYF.

This clonotype was seen only once. The chain uses TRBV18 and TRBJ1-2, with D possibly matching TRBD1 (5 bases). The CDR3 is made up of 15 amino acids. The germline V and J ends were trimmed by 2 bases and 8 bases, with 18 bases remaining between them. Germline CDR1 reads KGHSH; CDR2 reads LQKENI. The CDR3 sequence is CASSPATVGARGYTF. The CDR3 nucleotides are TGTGCCAGCTCACCAGCGACAGTTGGGGCACGGGGCTACACCTTC.

The chain uses TRBV6-1 and TRBJ1-1; D is uncertain. Looked up from germline, CDR1 is MNHNS and CDR2 is SASEGT. This CDR3 comprises 10 residues. The V and J ends lost 7 bases and 10 bases respectively, with 10 bases between them. The CDR3, as DNA: TGTGCCAGCACAGGATTCAGAGCTTTCTTT. This encodes CASTGFRAFF.

The chain couples TRBV7-9 to TRBJ2-3, with TRBD1 identical over 7 bases. Germline V gene sequence: CDR1 SEHNR, CDR2 FQNEAQ (reference sequence). V lost 6 bases and J lost 3; bases outside the gene matches: 9. The CDR3 totals 15 residues. The CDR3 region is CASREGAIGTDTQYF. CDR3 DNA: TGTGCCAGCAGAGAGGGGGCTATAGGGACAGATACGCAGTATTTT.